The rows below give T cell receptor beta chains drawn from one sample of a study of regulatory T cells in long-lasting Graves disease. TCRdb passed the multiplex PCR reads through MiXCR, listing each CDR3 protein once. This table has about 460,000 distinct CDR3 sequences, around a fifth appearing once. The input for sequencing was peripheral blood mononuclear cells (PBMCs), taken when the disease was refractory, from a patient treated with antithyroid drugs. The source is a female donor with Graves disease. The CDR3 runs from the conserved cysteine through the conserved F or W. D genes are given only for firm matches. A row's size may be missing; if present it is once, few, many or a size class.

d_call	j_call	v_call	clone_size	cdr3_aa	cdr3_nt
.	TRBJ1-4	TRBV12-3/TRBV12-4	few	CASSLWRATNEKLFF	TGTGCCAGCAGTTTGTGGAGAGCAACTAATGAAAAACTGTTTTTT
.	TRBJ2-7	TRBV5-1	.	CASSHGLPNTYEQYF	TGCGCCAGCAGCCACGGACTACCGAATACCTACGAGCAGTACTTC
TRBD1	TRBJ1-2	TRBV28	many	CASKGQGGNYGYTF	TGTGCCAGCAAAGGACAGGGAGGAAACTATGGCTACACCTTC
.	TRBJ1-1	TRBV5-1	few	CASSLEGGANTEAFF	TGCGCCAGCAGCTTGGAAGGGGGAGCGAACACTGAAGCTTTCTTT
.	TRBJ2-5	TRBV20-1	few	CSAYPPTGQETQYF	TGCAGTGCATATCCCCCGACAGGCCAAGAGACCCAGTACTTC
.	TRBJ1-1	TRBV20-1	many	CSARGSQTPAFF	TGCAGTGCTAGAGGATCACAAACCCCAGCTTTCTTT
.	TRBJ2-2	TRBV20-1	few	CSAKEGRGTGELFF	TGCAGTGCGAAGGAGGGCCGCGGCACCGGGGAGCTGTTTTTT
TRBD2	TRBJ2-3	TRBV7-9	few	CASSRTSGMTDTQYF	TGTGCCAGCAGCCGGACTAGCGGGATGACAGATACGCAGTATTTT
.	TRBJ2-5	TRBV5-1	.	CASSEGPINQETQYF	TGCGCCAGCAGCGAGGGACCTATAAACCAAGAGACCCAGTACTTC
.	TRBJ2-2	TRBV7-2	many	CASSLLGWNTGELFF	TGTGCCAGCAGCCTGCTGGGATGGAACACCGGGGAGCTGTTTTTT
.	TRBJ1-1	TRBV7-2	many	CASSSPSGGPLGTEAFF	TGTGCCAGCAGCTCTCCGAGCGGGGGACCCCTGGGCACTGAAGCTTTCTTT
.	TRBJ1-1	TRBV7-9	.	CASSQQGNEAFF	TGTGCCAGCAGCCAACAGGGTAATGAAGCTTTCTTT
.	TRBJ1-1	TRBV28	many	CASSLSLTGNTEAFF	TGTGCCAGCAGTTTATCCCTTACAGGGAACACTGAAGCTTTCTTT
.	TRBJ1-5	TRBV2	many	CASSNGVRNQPQHF	TGTGCCAGCAGTAATGGGGTCAGAAATCAGCCCCAGCATTTT
.	TRBJ1-2	TRBV2	many	CASSEDRAFNYGYTF	TGTGCCAGCAGTGAAGACAGAGCCTTTAACTATGGCTACACCTTC
TRBD1	TRBJ2-5	TRBV28	many	CASSLFGTGVKTQYF	TGTGCCAGCAGTTTATTCGGGACAGGGGTAAAGACCCAGTACTTC
TRBD1	TRBJ1-5	TRBV2	many	CASQDRASNQPQHF	TGTGCCAGTCAAGACAGGGCAAGCAATCAGCCCCAGCATTTT
TRBD1	TRBJ1-1	TRBV30	.	CAWRTGDNTEAFF	TGTGCCTGGAGGACAGGGGACAACACTGAAGCTTTCTTT
TRBD1	TRBJ2-7	TRBV9	.	CASSASQGASSYEQYF	TGTGCCAGCAGCGCTAGTCAGGGGGCTTCCTCTTACGAGCAGTACTTC
TRBD1	TRBJ1-1	TRBV29-1	many	CSVALGTGKTEAFF	TGCAGCGTGGCCCTCGGGACAGGGAAGACTGAAGCTTTCTTT
.	TRBJ2-7	TRBV9	many	CASSESGHGEQYF	TGTGCCAGCAGCGAATCGGGACACGGGGAGCAGTACTTC
.	TRBJ1-2	TRBV30	.	CAWTSLRSFTF	TGTGCCTGGACCTCCCTTAGGTCGTTCACCTTC
.	TRBJ1-5	TRBV18	.	CASSFGGGAEPQHF	TGTGCCAGCTCCTTCGGGGGGGGCGCTGAGCCCCAGCATTTT
.	TRBJ2-5	TRBV7-3	.	CASSPTSGMPETQYF	TGTGCCAGCAGCCCAACCTCCGGGATGCCAGAGACCCAGTACTTC
.	TRBJ1-5	TRBV29-1	.	CSVGDSTNQPQHF	TGCAGCGTTGGAGACTCCACTAATCAGCCCCAGCATTTT
TRBD2	TRBJ2-7	TRBV9	.	CASSVSGLARYEQYF	TGTGCCAGCAGCGTATCCGGACTAGCGAGATACGAGCAGTACTTC
TRBD2	TRBJ2-4	TRBV6-1	.	CASKTSGRDIQYF	TGTGCCAGCAAAACTAGCGGGAGGGACATTCAGTACTTC
TRBD1	TRBJ1-6	TRBV20-1	few	CSARSPTGRISPLHF	TGCAGTGCTAGAAGCCCGACAGGGAGGATCTCACCCCTCCACTTT
.	TRBJ2-7	TRBV19	.	CASSRTGLSHEQYF	TGTGCCAGTAGTCGGACGGGGCTTAGCCACGAGCAGTACTTC
.	TRBJ1-1	TRBV29-1	few	CSVEESKDREAFF	TGCAGCGTTGAAGAATCCAAGGACAGAGAAGCTTTCTTT
.	TRBJ1-4	TRBV28	many	CASSLRLEKLFF	TGTGCCAGCAGTTTACGTCTTGAAAAACTGTTTTTT
.	TRBJ2-7	TRBV28	many	CASRLTYNSEQYF	TGTGCCAGCAGACTGACCTACAACAGCGAGCAGTACTTC
.	TRBJ1-2	TRBV6-1	many	CASRMRGQGSHYGYTF	TGTGCCAGCAGGATGCGCGGACAAGGATCGCATTATGGCTACACCTTC
.	TRBJ1-4	TRBV30	many	CACLKETNDEKLFF	TGTGCCTGCCTTAAGGAGACAAACGACGAAAAACTGTTTTTT
TRBD2	TRBJ2-2	TRBV2	few	CASSRRSGLAGGNTGELFF	TGTGCCAGCAGTAGACGCTCGGGACTAGCGGGGGGGAACACCGGGGAGCTGTTTTTT
.	TRBJ1-5	TRBV9	.	CASSVDEGPQHF	TGTGCCAGCAGCGTAGACGAGGGGCCCCAGCATTTT
.	TRBJ2-1	TRBV3-1	few	CASSQAPLPDTYNEQFF	TGTGCCAGCAGCCAAGCCCCCCTACCTGACACCTACAATGAGCAGTTCTTC
.	TRBJ2-5	TRBV5-5	few	CASSLVAIIGETQYF	TGTGCCAGCAGCTTGGTGGCGATAATAGGGGAGACCCAGTACTTC
TRBD1	TRBJ1-3	TRBV7-2	few	CASSQQGGGNTIYF	TGTGCCAGCAGCCAGCAGGGGGGAGGAAACACCATATATTTT
.	TRBJ2-7	TRBV19	.	CASTLTGISYEQYF	TGTGCCAGTACCTTGACAGGAATCTCCTACGAGCAGTACTTC
TRBD1	TRBJ2-3	TRBV5-1	.	CASSLEGGVDTQYF	TGCGCCAGCAGCTTGGAAGGGGGCGTAGATACGCAGTATTTT